This T cell receptor beta chain was recorded in a study of shared clonotypes between healthy human individuals. Study findings and constraints: Four donors shared 5% to 5.5% of their naive CD4 clonotypes.

The assay was immunoSEQ multiplex PCR, and TCRdb's table has in-frame clones only and misses some. In the table there are over 2 million clones, 90% to 95% of which are singletons. A word on this clone: Its antigen is still unknown.

V lost 8 bases and J 4 bases, leaving 17 bases between the germline ends. This CDR3 spans 15 amino acids. Per the germline V gene, CDR1 is SGHTA and CDR2 is FQGNSA. The study drew all its donors from Caucasian adults living in Nashville, Tennessee. The material sequenced was naive CD4+ T cells sorted from blood. Subset defined: CD45RA+ positively selected. V usage is TRBV7-2 and J usage is TRBJ2-2, with TRBD2 as a possible D gene (5 bases). The sequence came from a man aged 18 to 30 in good health. As DNA, the CDR3 is TGTGCCAGCGCTGCGGGTGGGCAGGTCACCGGGGAGCTGTTTTTT. As protein: CASAAGGQVTGELFF.